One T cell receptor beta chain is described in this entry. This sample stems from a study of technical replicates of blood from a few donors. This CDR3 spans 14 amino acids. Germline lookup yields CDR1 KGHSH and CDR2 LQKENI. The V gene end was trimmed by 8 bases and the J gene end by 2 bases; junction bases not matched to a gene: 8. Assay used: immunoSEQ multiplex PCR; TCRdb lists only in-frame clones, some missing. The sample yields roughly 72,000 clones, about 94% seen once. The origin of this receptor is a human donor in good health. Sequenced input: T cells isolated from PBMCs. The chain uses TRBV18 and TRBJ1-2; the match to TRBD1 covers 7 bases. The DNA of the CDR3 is TGTGCCAGCCACAAGGGACAGCTCAACTATGGCTACACCTTC. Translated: CASHKGQLNYGYTF.